The clone carrying this T cell receptor (beta chain) was seen only once. No antigen is known for it. One end of the junction fails to match germline, which may point to a read error. The CDR3 is 13 residues long. Germline V gene sequence: CDR1 SEHNR, CDR2 FQNEAQ (reference sequence). A multiplex PCR was run with 60 Vbeta primers and 13 Jbeta primers. Clones were sequenced by immunoSEQ multiplex PCR, and TCRdb holds only the in-frame ones, with some missing. Of some 160,000 clones in the sample, around 83% were seen once. The sample is drawn from a study of cytomegalovirus exposure and HLA in healthy donors. Study-wide results and caveats: Versus the roughly 670-donor mean, an Asian-associated ancestry cluster reportedly showed fewer N-insertions in a later analysis.

V and J are TRBV7-9 and TRBJ2-1; TRBD2 matches 13 bases. The receptor was isolated from a male donor in good health and CMV-seropositive. Sequencing was performed on PBMCs. CDR3 bases: TGTGCCAGCAGCTCGGTGGGACTAGCGGGGCTTCTCTTC. Encoded protein: CASSSVGLAGLLF.